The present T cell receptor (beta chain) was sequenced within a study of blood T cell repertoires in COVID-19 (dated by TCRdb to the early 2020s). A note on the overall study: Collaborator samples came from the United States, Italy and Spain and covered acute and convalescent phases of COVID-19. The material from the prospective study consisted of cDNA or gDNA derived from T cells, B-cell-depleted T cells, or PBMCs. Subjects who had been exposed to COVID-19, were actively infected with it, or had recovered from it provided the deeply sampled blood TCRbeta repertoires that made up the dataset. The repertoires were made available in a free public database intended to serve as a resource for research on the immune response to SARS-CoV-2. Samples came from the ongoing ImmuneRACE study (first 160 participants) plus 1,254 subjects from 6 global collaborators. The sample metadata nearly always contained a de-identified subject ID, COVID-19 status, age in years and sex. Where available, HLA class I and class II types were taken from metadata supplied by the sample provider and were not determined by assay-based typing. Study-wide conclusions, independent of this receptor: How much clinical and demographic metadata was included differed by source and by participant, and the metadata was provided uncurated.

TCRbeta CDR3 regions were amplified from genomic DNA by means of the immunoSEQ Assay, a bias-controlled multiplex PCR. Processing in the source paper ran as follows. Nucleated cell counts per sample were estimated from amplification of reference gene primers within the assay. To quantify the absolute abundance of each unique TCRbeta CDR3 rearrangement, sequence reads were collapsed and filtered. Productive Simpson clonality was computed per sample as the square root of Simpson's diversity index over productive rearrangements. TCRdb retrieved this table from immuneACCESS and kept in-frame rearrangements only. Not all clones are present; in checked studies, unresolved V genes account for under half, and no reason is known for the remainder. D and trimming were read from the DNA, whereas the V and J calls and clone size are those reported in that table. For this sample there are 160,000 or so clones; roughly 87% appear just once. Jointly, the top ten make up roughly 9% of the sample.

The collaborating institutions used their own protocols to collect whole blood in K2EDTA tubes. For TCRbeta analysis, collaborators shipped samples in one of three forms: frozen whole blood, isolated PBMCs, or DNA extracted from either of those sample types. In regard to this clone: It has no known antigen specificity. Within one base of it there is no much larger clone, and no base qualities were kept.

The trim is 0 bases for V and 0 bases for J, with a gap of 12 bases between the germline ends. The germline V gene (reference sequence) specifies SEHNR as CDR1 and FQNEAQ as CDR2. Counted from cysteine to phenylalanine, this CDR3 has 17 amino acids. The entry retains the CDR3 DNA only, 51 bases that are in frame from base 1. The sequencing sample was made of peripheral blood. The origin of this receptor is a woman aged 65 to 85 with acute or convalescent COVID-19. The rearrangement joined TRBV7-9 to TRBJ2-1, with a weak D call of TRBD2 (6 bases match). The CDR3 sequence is CASSLASSASSYNEQFF. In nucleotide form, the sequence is TGTGCCAGCAGCTTAGCTTCTAGCGCCAGCTCCTACAATGAGCAGTTCTTC.